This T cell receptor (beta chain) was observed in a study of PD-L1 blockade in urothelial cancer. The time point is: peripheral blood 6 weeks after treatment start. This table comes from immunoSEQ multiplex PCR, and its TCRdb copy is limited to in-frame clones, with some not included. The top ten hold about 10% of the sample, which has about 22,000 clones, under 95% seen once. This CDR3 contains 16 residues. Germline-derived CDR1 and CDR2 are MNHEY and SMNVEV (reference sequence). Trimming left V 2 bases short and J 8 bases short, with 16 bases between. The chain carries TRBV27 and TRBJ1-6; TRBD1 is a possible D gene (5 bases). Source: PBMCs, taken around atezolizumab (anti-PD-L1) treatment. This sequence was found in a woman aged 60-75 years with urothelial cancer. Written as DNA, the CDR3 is TGTGCCAGCAGTTTAGAGCCCCAGGGCCGTTATTCACCCCTCCACTTT. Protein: CASSLEPQGRYSPLHF.